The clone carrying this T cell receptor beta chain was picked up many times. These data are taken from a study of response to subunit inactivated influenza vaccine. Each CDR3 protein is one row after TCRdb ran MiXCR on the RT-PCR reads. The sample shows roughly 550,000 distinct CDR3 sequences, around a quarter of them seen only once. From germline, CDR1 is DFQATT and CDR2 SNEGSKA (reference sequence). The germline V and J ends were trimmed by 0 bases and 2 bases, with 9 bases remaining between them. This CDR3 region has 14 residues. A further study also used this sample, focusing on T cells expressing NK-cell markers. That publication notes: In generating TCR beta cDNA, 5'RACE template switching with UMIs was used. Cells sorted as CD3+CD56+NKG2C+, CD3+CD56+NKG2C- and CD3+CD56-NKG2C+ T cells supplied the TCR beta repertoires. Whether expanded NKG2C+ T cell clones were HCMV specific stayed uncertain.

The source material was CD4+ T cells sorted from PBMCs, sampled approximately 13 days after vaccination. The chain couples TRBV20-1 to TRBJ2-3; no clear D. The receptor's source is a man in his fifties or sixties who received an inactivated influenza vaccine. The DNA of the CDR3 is TGCAGTGCTAGAGATCCCAGATTCACAGATACGCAGTATTTT. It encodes CSARDPRFTDTQYF.